This T cell receptor (beta chain) was obtained from a study of blood T cell repertoires in COVID-19. The overall study: Sample material is recorded as cDNA or gDNA derived from T cells, B-cell-depleted T cells, or PBMCs.

Measured with immunoSEQ multiplex PCR; TCRdb has only the in-frame clones, and not every one. The sample records 180,000 or so clones, around 85% being singletons. Germline assignment: CDR1 LNHDA and CDR2 SQIVND (reference sequence). Trimming took off 5 bases at V and 0 bases at J, with 17 bases between the two ends. This CDR3 region has 16 residues. This TCR was recovered from a woman of 80 years or more with acute or convalescent COVID-19. The sequenced sample consisted of peripheral blood. The chain has TRBV19 and TRBJ2-7; D is possibly TRBD2 (6 bases). CDR3 DNA sequence: TGTGCCAGTAGTGTACGATACCGGGAGAGCTCCTACGAGCAGTACTTC. This translates into CASSVRYRESSYEQYF.